This T cell receptor beta chain emerged from a study of blood T cell repertoires in COVID-19. Germline CDR1 reads LNHDA; CDR2 reads SQIVND (reference sequence). The CDR3 extends over 11 amino acids. V was cut by 6 bases and J by 8 bases, with 7 bases left in between. This clone occurred a few times. Only in-frame clones appear in the TCRdb table, and some are missing; sequencing was by immunoSEQ multiplex PCR. The sample has around 140,000 clones; approximately 90% are singletons. Sequencing was done on a sample of peripheral blood. V usage is TRBV19 and J usage is TRBJ1-4; no clear D. The receptor was isolated from a woman in her 50s with active or convalescent COVID-19. The CDR3, as DNA: TGTGCCAGTAGACAGAGAGAAAAACTGTTTTTT. Protein: CASRQREKLFF.